The present T cell receptor (beta chain) was sequenced within a study of shared clonotypes between healthy human individuals (dated by TCRdb to the early 2020s). Context from the whole study: A couple of women and a few men aged 18 to 49 years were included in the cohort. To increase sequencing depth and limit assay-specific biases, TCR repertoire library preparation and sequencing were carried out by different laboratories using diverse techniques. Each donor's leukapheresis produced roughly between roughly 0.9 and 8.9 billion PBMCs. For each donor, CD4 naive and CD4 memory were each run on three plates, CD8 naive on two plates, and CD8 memory on one plate. To estimate repertoire size and how much clonotypes are shared between individuals, the study performed deep sequencing of blood TCR repertoires from roughly five healthy adults.

TCR CDR3 regions were amplified from genomic DNA by multiplex PCR using the deep immunoSEQ assay. Extracted genomic DNA from each cell subset was distributed evenly across all wells of several immunoSEQ 96-well plates, and each plate was treated as a replicate. For sorted subsets, around 0.2 ug of genomic DNA, equivalent to around 30,000 T cell genomes, went into each replicate PCR. Purified libraries were quantified with a Qubit 3.0 fluorometer, sized on a Bioanalyzer 2100, and re-quantified with the KAPA Library Quantification kit. Every immunoSEQ 96-well plate was sequenced on a dedicated single-read 150-cycle Illumina NextSeq 550 flow cell. On the authors' methods: Because the immunoSEQ output included only junctional sequences and no quality scores, the filtering could not be the same as the filtering used for full-length reads. To assign V/J genes and CDR3, sequences were annotated against IMGT germline references using PyIR, a Python wrapper for IgBLAST v1.9. Reads with weak V/J assignments (E-value above 1e-6), missing CDR3, stop codons, out-of-frame junctions, or ambiguous translated residues were removed. V3J clonotypes were defined by identical inferred V gene, J gene, and CDR3 amino acid sequence. To compute the percentage overlap between repertoires, the number of shared unique clonotypes was divided by the size of the smaller repertoire. Three approaches were used to assess repertoire richness: RTK rarefaction, the Chao1 estimator, and Recon v2.1 estimates of unobserved clonotypes. Generation probabilities were computed with OLGA for all TCRbeta clonotypes obtained by the gDNA method from a few donors. Drawn from immuneACCESS, this table holds only the in-frame rearrangements with V and J called that TCRdb kept. Clones are partly lost; checked studies trace under half to an unresolved V gene and leave the rest unexplained. That table is the source of V, J and clone size, and D and trimming were worked out from the DNA. In this sample the table shows approximately 740,000 clones, 80% to 95% of which occur a single time. The ten largest account for 24% of the sample.

The CDR3 numbers 14 residues from cysteine through phenylalanine. Of the read, only the CDR3 DNA is kept; its 42 bases are in frame from base 1. As encoded in the germline V gene, CDR1 is SGHVS while CDR2 is FNYEAQ. V loses 1 base, J loses 6 bases, and the germline ends lie 10 bases apart. General findings and caveats noted by the study authors: Estimated clonotype richness was generally larger for naive than for memory subsets. Rarefaction of sorted-subset datasets indicated incomplete sequencing despite the large sequencing depth. Only blood was sampled, and tissue TCR repertoires likely differ from those in blood. When a few donors were compared, the shared fraction of clonotypes was approximately 5% for naive CD4, roughly 3.3% for naive CD8, 2.3% for memory CD4, and about 0.36% for memory CD8. Pairwise subsampling indicated that sequencing depth was expected to affect the degree of clonotype sharing among donors. The small number of donors limited the genetic and exposure-history diversity represented. Clonotypes shared by all four sorted-subset donors showed higher generation probabilities than non-shared clonotypes.

CD8 naive samples consisted of CD45RO-negative cells that were positively selected for CCR7, yielding a CD45RA+CCR7+ population without TemRA cells. Healthy HIV-negative adults with no recently reported acute infections or vaccinations were included as donors. Only Caucasian adults living in Nashville, Tennessee, USA were represented among the donors. Blood was collected by leukapheresis, and PBMCs were isolated by Ficoll-Histopaque density gradient centrifugation and then cryopreserved in liquid nitrogen vapor phase. Analytical flow cytometry was used to check the purity and quantity of every magnetically sorted T cell population. Genomic DNA was isolated from every sorted fraction and measured by UV absorbance on a Nanodrop 2000c. A note on this clone: Its binding antigen is unknown. One base away there is no much larger clone; base qualities are not given.

The TCR originated in a man aged 30 to 39 in good health. The sequencing input was naive CD8+ T cells sorted from blood. This specimen's cell subset or site label, interpreted: CD45RA+CCR7+. The chain links TRBV7-6 with TRBJ2-1; a tentative D match to TRBD1 spans 5 bases. For the CDR3, the sequence is CASSLGTGGNEQFF. The base sequence is TGTGCCAGCAGCTTAGGAACAGGTGGCAATGAGCAGTTCTTC.